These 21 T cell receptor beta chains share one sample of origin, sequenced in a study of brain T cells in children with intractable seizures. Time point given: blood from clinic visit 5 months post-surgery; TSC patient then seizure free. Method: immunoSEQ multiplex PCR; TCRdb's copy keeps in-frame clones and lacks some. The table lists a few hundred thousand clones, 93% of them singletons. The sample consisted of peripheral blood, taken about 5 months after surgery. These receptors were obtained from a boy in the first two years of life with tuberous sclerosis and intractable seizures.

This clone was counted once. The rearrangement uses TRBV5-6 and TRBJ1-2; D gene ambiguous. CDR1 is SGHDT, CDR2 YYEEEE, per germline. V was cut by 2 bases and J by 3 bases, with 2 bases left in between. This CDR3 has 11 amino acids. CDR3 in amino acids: CASSLHYGYTF. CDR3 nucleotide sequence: TGTGCCAGCAGCTTACACTATGGCTACACCTTC.

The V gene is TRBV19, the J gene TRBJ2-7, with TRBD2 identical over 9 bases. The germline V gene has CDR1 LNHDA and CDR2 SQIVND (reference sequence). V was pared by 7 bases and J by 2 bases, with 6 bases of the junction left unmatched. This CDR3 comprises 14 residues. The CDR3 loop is CASTPIAGAYEQYF. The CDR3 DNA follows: TGTGCCAGTACCCCAATAGCGGGAGCCTACGAGCAGTACTTC.

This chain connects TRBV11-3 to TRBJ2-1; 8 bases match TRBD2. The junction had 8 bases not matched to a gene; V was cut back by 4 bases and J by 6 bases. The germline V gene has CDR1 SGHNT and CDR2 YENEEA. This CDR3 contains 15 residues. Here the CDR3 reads CASSSPIAGRNEQFF. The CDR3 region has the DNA TGTGCCAGCAGCTCCCCCATAGCGGGACGCAATGAGCAGTTCTTC.

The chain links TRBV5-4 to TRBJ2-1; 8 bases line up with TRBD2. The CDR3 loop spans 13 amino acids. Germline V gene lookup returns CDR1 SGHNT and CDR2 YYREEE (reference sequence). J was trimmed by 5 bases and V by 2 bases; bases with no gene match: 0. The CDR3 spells CASSFSGDNEQFF. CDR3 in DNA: TGTGCCAGCAGCTTTAGCGGGGACAATGAGCAGTTCTTC.

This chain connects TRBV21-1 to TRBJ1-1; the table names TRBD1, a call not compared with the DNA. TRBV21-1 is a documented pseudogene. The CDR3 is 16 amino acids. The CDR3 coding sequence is TGTGCCAGCAGCAAAGTTCAAGACAGGCTGAACACTGAAGCTTTCTTT. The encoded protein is CASSKVQDRLNTEAFF.

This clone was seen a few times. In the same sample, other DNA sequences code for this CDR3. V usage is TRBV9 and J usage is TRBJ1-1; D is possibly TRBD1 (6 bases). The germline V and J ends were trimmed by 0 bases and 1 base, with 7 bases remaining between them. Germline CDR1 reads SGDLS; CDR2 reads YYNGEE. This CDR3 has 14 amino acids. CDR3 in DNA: TGTGCCAGCAGCGTAGGCAGGGGGAACACTGAAGCTTTCTTT. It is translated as CASSVGRGNTEAFF.

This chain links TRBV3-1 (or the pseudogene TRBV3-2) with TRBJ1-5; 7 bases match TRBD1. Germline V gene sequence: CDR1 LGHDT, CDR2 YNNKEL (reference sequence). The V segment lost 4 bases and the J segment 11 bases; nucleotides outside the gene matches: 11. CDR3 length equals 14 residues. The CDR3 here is CASSPTGAPGSQHF. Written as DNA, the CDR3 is TGTGCCAGCAGCCCAACAGGGGCCCCAGGGTCCCAGCATTTT.

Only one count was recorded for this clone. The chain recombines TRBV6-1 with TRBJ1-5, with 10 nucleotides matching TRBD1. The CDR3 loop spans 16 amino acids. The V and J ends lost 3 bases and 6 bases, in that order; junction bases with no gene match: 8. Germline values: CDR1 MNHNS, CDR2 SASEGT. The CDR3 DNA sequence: TGTGCCAGCAGTGACCGACAGGGGGCTGGGGGTCAGCCCCAGCATTTT. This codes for CASSDRQGAGGQPQHF.

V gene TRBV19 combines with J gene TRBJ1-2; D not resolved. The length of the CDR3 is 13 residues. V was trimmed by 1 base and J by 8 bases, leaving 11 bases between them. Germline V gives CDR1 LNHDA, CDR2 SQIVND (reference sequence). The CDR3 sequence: CASSIVPQQGYTF. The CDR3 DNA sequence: TGTGCCAGTAGTATAGTCCCCCAGCAAGGCTACACCTTC.

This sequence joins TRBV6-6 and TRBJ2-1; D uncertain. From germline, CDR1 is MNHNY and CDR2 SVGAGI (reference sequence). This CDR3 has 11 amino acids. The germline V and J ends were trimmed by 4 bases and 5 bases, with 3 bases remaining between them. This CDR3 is CASSSDNEQFF. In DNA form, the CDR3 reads TGTGCCAGCAGTTCCGACAATGAGCAGTTCTTC.

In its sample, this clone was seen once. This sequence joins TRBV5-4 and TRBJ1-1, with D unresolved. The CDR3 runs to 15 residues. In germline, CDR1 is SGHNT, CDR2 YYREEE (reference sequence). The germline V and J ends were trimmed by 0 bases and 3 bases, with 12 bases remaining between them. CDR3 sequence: CASSLEVGQDTEAFF. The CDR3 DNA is TGTGCCAGCAGCTTGGAGGTAGGGCAGGACACTGAAGCTTTCTTT.

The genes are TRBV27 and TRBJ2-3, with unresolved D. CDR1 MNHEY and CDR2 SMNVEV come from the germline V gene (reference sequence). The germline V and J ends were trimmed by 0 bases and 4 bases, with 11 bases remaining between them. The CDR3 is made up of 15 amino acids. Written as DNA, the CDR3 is TGTGCCAGCAGTTTATCGGGCCTTAATGCAGATACGCAGTATTTT. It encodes CASSLSGLNADTQYF.

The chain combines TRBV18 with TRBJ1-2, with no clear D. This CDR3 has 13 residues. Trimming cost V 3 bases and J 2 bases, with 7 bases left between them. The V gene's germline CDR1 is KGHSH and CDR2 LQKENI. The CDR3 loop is CASSPTDNYGYTF. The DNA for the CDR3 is TGTGCCAGCTCACCCACCGACAACTATGGCTACACCTTC.

CDR3 in amino acids: CASSTQETQYF. The CDR3 nucleotides are TGTGCCAGCAGTACACAAGAGACCCAGTACTTC. The rearrangement links TRBV6-5 to TRBJ2-5; D not certain. V lost 5 bases and J 2 bases, leaving 3 bases between the germline ends. The CDR3 is made up of 11 amino acids. The V gene's germline CDR1 is MNHEY and CDR2 SVGAGI.

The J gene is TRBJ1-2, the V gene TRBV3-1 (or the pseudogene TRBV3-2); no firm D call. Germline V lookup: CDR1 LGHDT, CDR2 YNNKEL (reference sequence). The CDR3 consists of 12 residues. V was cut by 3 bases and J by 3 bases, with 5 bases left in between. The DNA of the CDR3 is TGTGCCAGCAGCCATCCAGACTATGGCTACACCTTC. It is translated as CASSHPDYGYTF.

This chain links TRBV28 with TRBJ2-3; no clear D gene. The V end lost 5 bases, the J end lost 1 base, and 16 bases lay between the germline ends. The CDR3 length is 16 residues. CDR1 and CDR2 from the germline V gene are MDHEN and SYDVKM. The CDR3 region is CASSPYRAAGTDTQYF. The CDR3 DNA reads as TGTGCCAGCAGTCCGTACCGGGCCGCCGGCACAGATACGCAGTATTTT.

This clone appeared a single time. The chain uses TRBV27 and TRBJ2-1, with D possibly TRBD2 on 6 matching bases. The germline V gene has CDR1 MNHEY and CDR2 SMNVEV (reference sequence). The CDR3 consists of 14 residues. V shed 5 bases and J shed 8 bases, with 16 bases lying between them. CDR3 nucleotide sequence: TGTGCCAGCAGTCCTCTCGCGGGGAACCATGAGCAGTTCTTC. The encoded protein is CASSPLAGNHEQFF.

This CDR3 is CASSGTTRSSYEQYF. The CDR3 DNA reads as TGTGCCAGCAGCGGGACAACAAGAAGCTCCTACGAGCAGTACTTC. The chain employs TRBV5-4 and TRBJ2-7; D might be TRBD1 (6 bases). Germline loops: CDR1 SGHNT, CDR2 YYREEE (reference sequence). The V end lost 4 bases, the J end lost 0 bases, and 14 bases lay between the germline ends. The length of the CDR3 is 15 residues.

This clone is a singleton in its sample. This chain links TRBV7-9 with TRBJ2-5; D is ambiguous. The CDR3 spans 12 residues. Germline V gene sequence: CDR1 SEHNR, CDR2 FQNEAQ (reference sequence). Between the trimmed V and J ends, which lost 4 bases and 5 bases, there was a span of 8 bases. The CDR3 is CASSSGYETQYF. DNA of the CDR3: TGTGCCAGCAGCTCGGGCTACGAGACCCAGTACTTC.

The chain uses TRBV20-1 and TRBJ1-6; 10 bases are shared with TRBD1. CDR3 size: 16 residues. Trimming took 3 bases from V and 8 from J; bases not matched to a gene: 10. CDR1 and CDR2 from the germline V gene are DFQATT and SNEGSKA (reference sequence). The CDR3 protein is CSASDPGQGFYSPLHF. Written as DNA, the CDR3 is TGCAGTGCTAGTGATCCGGGACAGGGGTTTTATTCACCCCTCCACTTT.

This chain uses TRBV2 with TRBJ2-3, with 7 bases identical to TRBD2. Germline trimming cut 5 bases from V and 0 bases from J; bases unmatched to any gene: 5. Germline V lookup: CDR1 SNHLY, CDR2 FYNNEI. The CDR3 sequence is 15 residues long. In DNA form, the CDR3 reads TGTGCCAGCAGTCCCCGGGGGGTGAGCACAGATACGCAGTATTTT. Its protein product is CASSPRGVSTDTQYF.